These 15 T cell receptor beta chains share one sample of origin, sequenced in a study of T cells in Graves' hyperthyroidism and ophthalmopathy. RNA transcripts were the template for amplifying TCR beta CDR3 regions. The primer set for the first-round RT-PCR of the TCR CDR3 was HTBI. TCRdb independently ran MiXCR on the multiplex PCR reads; one entry per CDR3 protein. The data hold roughly 560,000 distinct CDR3 sequences, with roughly 15% observed a single time. Sequencing input: blood. These receptors all stem from a middle-aged woman with Graves' ophthalmopathy.

This clonotype occurred many times. The V call is TRBV20-1, the J call TRBJ1-2; no reliable D call. Germline-derived CDR1 and CDR2 are DFQATT and SNEGSKA (reference sequence). With 3 bases removed from V and 3 bases from J, the gap between germline ends came to 23 bases. The CDR3 is made up of 17 amino acids. CDR3 sequence (DNA): TGCAGTGCTAGTGACTATGGTGGGATAGCAGGTCACTATGGCTACACCTTC. Amino acid sequence: CSASDYGGIAGHYGYTF.

This clonotype was detected many times. The chain uses TRBV7-8 and TRBJ2-3; D tentatively reads TRBD1 or TRBD2 (5 bases each). Germline CDR1 is SGHVS and CDR2 is FQNEAQ. V was shortened by 0 bases and J by 0 bases, with 13 bases between the two germline ends. The CDR3 consists of 17 residues. CDR3 in amino acids: CASSLAYGGWSTDTQYF. Written as DNA, the CDR3 is TGTGCCAGCAGCTTAGCTTATGGGGGATGGAGCACAGATACGCAGTATTTT.

The chain uses TRBV29-1 and TRBJ2-5, with 12 bases aligning to TRBD2. Germline CDR1 SQVTM, CDR2 ANQGSEA. The V segment lost 4 bases and the J segment 2 bases; nucleotides outside the gene matches: 5. CDR3 length equals 15 residues. CDR3 nucleotide sequence: TGCAGCGTTGGGGGGACTAGCGGGCTACAAGAGACCCAGTACTTC. Its protein product is CSVGGTSGLQETQYF. The variable domain in full, with the rest retrieved from reference TRBV29-1 and TRBJ2-5, is SAVISQKPSRDICQRGTSLTIQCQVDSQVTMMFWYRQQPGQSLTLIATANQGSEATYESGFVIDKFPISRPNLTFSTLTVSNMSPEDSSIYLCSVGGTSGLQETQYFGPGTRLLVL.

This chain joins TRBV6-2 or TRBV6-3 and TRBJ1-1; tentative D call: TRBD1 (5 bases). The ends were cut back, 5 bases at V and 10 bases at J, with 20 bases in the middle. This CDR3 is built from 14 residues. CDR1 and CDR2 (germline): MNHEY, SVGEGT. The DNA for the CDR3 is TGTGCCAGCAGTACAAGCCGGGACCGCAACGTAGCTTTCTTT. It yields the protein CASSTSRDRNVAFF.

In this sample, this clonotype turned up many times. The gene calls are TRBV11-3 and TRBJ2-5; D may be TRBD2 (6 bases). Germline V gene sequence: CDR1 SGHNT, CDR2 YENEEA. This CDR3 spans 15 amino acids. V was clipped by 5 bases and J by 4 bases, with 17 bases between them. The CDR3, as DNA: TGTGCCAGCAGCGTGCTTGGAGGGGCTATAGAGACCCAGTACTTC. It translates to CASSVLGGAIETQYF. Complete variable domain (other parts from reference TRBV11-3 and TRBJ2-5): EAGVVQSPRYKIIEKKQPVAFWCNPISGHNTLYWYLQNLGQGPELLIRYENEEAVDDSQLPKDRFSAERLKGVDSTLKIQPAELGDSAVYLCASSVLGGAIETQYFGPGTRLLVL.

This clonotype occurred many times. The chain recombines TRBV7-9 with TRBJ2-7; D is perhaps TRBD1 (6 bases). The CDR3 sequence is 15 residues long. The V gene's germline CDR1 is SEHNR and CDR2 FQNEAQ (reference sequence). V shed 5 bases and J shed 0 bases, with 14 bases lying between them. The CDR3 sequence: CASSPVGASSYEQYF. Here the CDR3 DNA reads TGTGCCAGCAGCCCCGTGGGGGCGAGCTCCTACGAGCAGTACTTC.

This clonotype appeared many times. The chain has TRBV4-2 and TRBJ1-1; D is undetermined. V was pared by 0 bases and J by 2 bases, with 10 bases between. The CDR3 has 15 residues. Germline-derived CDR1 and CDR2 are LGHNA and YNFKEQ. The CDR3 DNA is TGTGCCAGCAGCCAAGATGCCGGAACTAACACTGAAGCTTTCTTT. Translation: CASSQDAGTNTEAFF.

This clonotype was seen ten or more times. Just one base apart from a much larger clone, this may be a read error. This chain uses TRBV6-2 or TRBV6-3 with TRBJ1-1, with D possibly matching TRBD1 (5 bases). V dropped 5 bases and J dropped 1 base, with 14 bases sitting between them. This CDR3 has 15 amino acids. In germline, CDR1 is MNHEY, CDR2 SVGEGT. The CDR3 DNA reads as TGTGCCAGCAGTCACCTACAGGTATCGAACACTGAAGCTTTCTTT. Amino acid sequence: CASSHLQVSNTEAFF.

As for this clonotype: Possible read error: a much larger clone is one base away. CDR3 in DNA: TGTGCCACCAGCCCCCTTATGGAAGCGAACACCGGGGAGCTGTTTTTT. This sequence encodes CATSPLMEANTGELFF. The rearrangement joins TRBV15 to TRBJ2-2, with no clear D. V was shortened by 5 bases and J by 0 bases, with 13 bases between the two germline ends. Germline V CDR1 and CDR2: LNHNV, YYDKDF (reference sequence). The CDR3 spans 16 residues.

The V and J genes are TRBV28 and TRBJ1-1; D is possibly TRBD1 (5 bases). The CDR3 spans 15 residues. Germline V gene data show CDR1 as MDHEN and CDR2 as SYDVKM. V was pared by 6 bases and J by 4 bases, with 18 bases between. This CDR3 is CASRLPLGTTTEAFF. CDR3 DNA: TGTGCCAGCAGATTACCCCTAGGGACGACCACTGAAGCTTTCTTT. Full variable domain (remainder filled in from reference TRBV28 and TRBJ1-1): DVKVTQSSRYLVKRTGEKVFLECVQDMDHENMFWYRQDPGLGLRLIYFSYDVKMKEKGDIPEGYSVSREKKERFSLILESASTNQTSMYLCASRLPLGTTTEAFFGQGTRLTVV.

Many counts were recorded for this clonotype. V and J are TRBV18 and TRBJ1-1; D is ambiguous. The germline gives CDR1 KGHSH, CDR2 LQKENI. The CDR3 is 16 amino acids. V was trimmed by 2 bases and J by 3 bases, leaving 16 bases between them. CDR3 coding DNA: TGTGCCAGCTCACCAACAATCAGGACCCTGGACACTGAAGCTTTCTTT. This gives the protein CASSPTIRTLDTEAFF.

The V gene is TRBV14, the J gene TRBJ1-2; D remains unclear. Germline V gene data show CDR1 as SGHDN and CDR2 as FVKESK. V lost 4 bases and J 0 bases, leaving 12 bases between the germline ends. CDR3 length: 15 amino acids. The CDR3 region is CASSRRDISNYGYTF. The CDR3 coding sequence is TGTGCCAGCAGCCGAAGAGACATCTCTAACTATGGCTACACCTTC. The full variable domain, with the rest looked up from reference TRBV14 and TRBJ1-2, is EAGVTQFPSHSVIEKGQTVTLRCDPISGHDNLYWYRRVMGKEIKFLLHFVKESKQDESGMPNNRFLAERTGGTYSTLKVQPAELEDSGVYFCASSRRDISNYGYTFGSGTRLTVV.

This clonotype appeared many times. The chain carries TRBV5-1 and TRBJ1-1; a possible D gene is TRBD1 (6 bases). The V end lost 0 bases, the J end lost 8 bases, and 11 bases lay between the germline ends. This CDR3 spans 13 amino acids. CDR1 is SGHRS and CDR2 is YFSETQ in the germline V gene. This CDR3 reads CASSLDPGTEAFF. The CDR3 bases are TGCGCCAGCAGCTTGGATCCCGGGACAGAAGCTTTCTTT.

This clonotype was observed at least ten times. CDR3 bases: TGCGCCAGCAGCATATTCCAGGGGCCAGATACGCAGTATTTT. Translated, it gives CASSIFQGPDTQYF. The chain couples TRBV5-1 to TRBJ2-3; a weak D match, TRBD1 (6 bases). The germline gives CDR1 SGHRS, CDR2 YFSETQ. The CDR3 runs to 14 residues. Trimming took off 4 bases at V and 4 bases at J, with 13 bases between the two ends.

There are many counts of this clonotype. This chain joins TRBV20-1 and TRBJ2-5; D not certain. The ends were cut back, 3 bases at V and 0 bases at J, with 5 bases in the middle. CDR1 is DFQATT, CDR2 SNEGSKA, per germline (reference sequence). The CDR3 loop spans 12 amino acids. As DNA, the CDR3 is TGCAGTGCTAGGGGCGACCAAGAGACCCAGTACTTC. Protein sequence: CSARGDQETQYF.